This T cell receptor (beta chain) came from a study of T cell clonality in common variable immunodeficiency. Using immunoSEQ multiplex PCR, the repertoire was profiled, and TCRdb retains in-frame clones only, with some absent. The sample shows tens of thousands of clones, none of them appearing just once. This clone has only a few counts. This may be a read error, as it is one base from a much larger clone. From the germline J gene comes the end of the CDR3, since the read stops 3 residues before it. Additional DNA sequences in this sample encode the identical CDR3. The CDR3 has 17 amino acids. Germline values: CDR1 LNHDA, CDR2 SQIVND (reference sequence). Heparinized whole blood, 5 to 8 ml, came from each donor.

The chain links TRBV19 to TRBJ1-3; possible D gene TRBD1, 5 bases. The sequence was collected from a person between 18 and 75 years old in good health. Sample: peripheral blood mononuclear cells. CDR3 DNA (partial): TGTGCCAGTAGTATAAGGGGCACTATCCCCTCTGGAAACACG. As protein: CASSIRGTIPSGNT. Given in full, the CDR3 is CASSIRGTIPSGNTIYF.